What follows are 20 T cell receptor beta chains derived from one specimen sequenced in a study of T cell responses to AZD1222 COVID-19 vaccine. Produced via immunoSEQ multiplex PCR; TCRdb's table is partial and in-frame only. The data contain around 250,000 clones, more than 85% of them singletons. The sequenced sample was peripheral blood, obtained on day 0 of AZD1222 vaccination. The origin of the receptors is an adult in good health.

The rearrangement links TRBV13 to TRBJ2-7; 9 bases are shared with TRBD1. Germline CDR1 PRHDT, CDR2 FYEKMQ (reference sequence). CDR3 length: 14 amino acids. The J segment lost 3 bases and the V segment lost 5 bases, leaving 5 bases of the junction unmatched. This CDR3 is CASSPGTGYYEQYF. In DNA form, the CDR3 reads TGTGCCAGCAGCCCCGGGACAGGGTACTACGAGCAGTACTTC.

This rearrangement joins TRBV6-5 to TRBJ2-3; TRBD2 matches 8 bases. V lost 1 base and J lost 5; bases outside the gene matches: 5. The CDR3 contains 15 residues. Per germline, CDR1 MNHEY and CDR2 SVGAGI. CDR3 sequence (DNA): TGTGCCAGCAGTTACTATAGCGGGACCGGAGATACGCAGTATTTT. This translates into CASSYYSGTGDTQYF.

This chain links TRBV2 with TRBJ2-1; 14 bases match TRBD2. V gave up 4 bases and J gave up 9 bases; unmatched junction bases: 5. The CDR3 spans 15 residues. The germline V gene has CDR1 SNHLY and CDR2 FYNNEI. The CDR3 bases are TGTGCCAGCAGTGCGACTAGCGGGGGGGCCGGTGAGCAGTTCTTC. Translation gives CASSATSGGAGEQFF.

This clone was detected once. The chain employs TRBV24-1 and TRBJ2-7, with a possible D match to TRBD1 (6 bases). The CDR3 totals 12 residues. Trimming took off 2 bases at V and 7 bases at J, with 8 bases between the two ends. The germline V gene encodes CDR1 KGHDR and CDR2 SFDVKD. In nucleotides, the CDR3 is TGTGCCACCAGTGATTACCAGGGGGAGCAGTACTTC. Its translation: CATSDYQGEQYF.

The chain's CDR3 is CASSIGGRSSYNSPLHF. The CDR3 DNA is TGTGCCAGTAGTATAGGGGGTCGGAGCTCCTATAATTCACCCCTCCACTTT. V and J are TRBV19 and TRBJ1-6, with D uncertain. From germline, CDR1 is LNHDA and CDR2 SQIVND (reference sequence). This CDR3 is 17 amino acids long. V was pared by 1 base and J by 0 bases, with 10 bases between.

The V call is TRBV7-9, the J call TRBJ2-3; no firm D call. V lost 4 bases and J 3 bases, leaving 8 bases between the germline ends. This CDR3 is built from 13 residues. Germline V gene data show CDR1 as SEHNR and CDR2 as FQNEAQ (reference sequence). The CDR3 here is CASSWAGTDTQYF. As DNA, the CDR3 is TGTGCCAGCAGCTGGGCCGGGACAGATACGCAGTATTTT.

The J gene is TRBJ2-2, the V gene TRBV27; D is possibly TRBD2 (7 bases). V dropped 3 bases and J dropped 3 bases, with 11 bases sitting between them. CDR3 length: 15 amino acids. Per germline, CDR1 MNHEY and CDR2 SMNVEV (reference sequence). The CDR3 nucleotides are TGTGCCAGCAGTTTGGGGGGGCCAGACACCGGGGAGCTGTTTTTT. Amino acid sequence: CASSLGGPDTGELFF.

The CDR3 coding sequence is TGCGCCAGCAGACCAATAGACAGGGGCGAGCAGTACTTC. Its protein product is CASRPIDRGEQYF. V gene TRBV5-1 combines with J gene TRBJ2-7, with 8 bases identical to TRBD1. The CDR3 is 13 amino acids. The V gene end was trimmed by 5 bases and the J gene end by 6 bases; junction bases not matched to a gene: 7. CDR1 is SGHRS and CDR2 is YFSETQ in the germline V gene.

The chain joins TRBV10-3 to TRBJ2-7; D unresolved. Trimming took 2 bases from V and 7 from J, leaving 15 bases between them. The CDR3 is made up of 14 amino acids. Per the germline V gene, CDR1 is ENHRY and CDR2 is SYGVKD. As DNA, the CDR3 is TGTGCCATCAGTGAGACCGGCGTGGGGAAAGAGCAGTACTTC. Translated, it gives CAISETGVGKEQYF.

The chain has TRBV21-1 and TRBJ2-7. TRBV21-1 is a known pseudogene. The CDR3 consists of 14 residues. The CDR3 is CASSKGGRPYEQYF. Written as DNA, the CDR3 is TGTGCCAGCAGCAAAGGTGGAAGACCCTACGAGCAGTACTTC.

The V and J genes are TRBV11-2 and TRBJ2-7; D gene uncertain. Between the trimmed V and J ends, which lost 5 bases and 4 bases, there was a span of 3 bases. Germline CDR1 SGHAT, CDR2 FQNNGV. The length of the CDR3 is 10 residues. Here the CDR3 DNA reads TGTGCCAGCAGCCGGTACGAGCAGTACTTC. The encoded protein is CASSRYEQYF.

This chain joins TRBV5-1 and TRBJ1-4; D remains unclear. The CDR3 is 14 residues long. The V and J ends lost 4 bases and 0 bases respectively, with 7 bases between them. CDR1 is SGHRS and CDR2 is YFSETQ in the germline V gene. The CDR3 nucleotides read TGCGCCAGCAGCCGCGGGACAACTAATGAAAAACTGTTTTTT. This sequence encodes CASSRGTTNEKLFF.

This chain links TRBV5-6 with TRBJ1-1, with D uncertain. This CDR3 has 15 amino acids. Germline V gives CDR1 SGHDT, CDR2 YYEEEE. Trimming took 3 bases from V and 1 from J, leaving 13 bases between them. DNA of the CDR3: TGTGCCAGCAGCTCCCTCCCATTTACGAACACTGAAGCTTTCTTT. Translation: CASSSLPFTNTEAFF.

The genes are TRBV7-9 and TRBJ1-1; D perhaps matches TRBD1 (5 bases). Germline V lookup: CDR1 SEHNR, CDR2 FQNEAQ (reference sequence). CDR3 length: 13 amino acids. The V and J ends lost 6 bases and 11 bases respectively, with 19 bases between them. The CDR3 here is CASSPPLGGRAFF. For the CDR3, the DNA is TGTGCCAGCAGTCCTCCTCTTGGGGGACGCGCTTTCTTT.

The rearrangement links TRBV6-5 to TRBJ2-5; possible D gene TRBD2, 5 bases. The CDR3 totals 15 residues. V was pared by 2 bases and J by 2 bases, with 12 bases between. Per the germline V gene, CDR1 is MNHEY and CDR2 is SVGAGI. The CDR3 nucleotides are TGTGCCAGCAGTTACGCCCTAGCCCAGCAAGAGACCCAGTACTTC. Translating gives CASSYALAQQETQYF.

V gene TRBV27 combines with J gene TRBJ2-2; D unclear. There are 15 residues in the CDR3. The germline V gene has CDR1 MNHEY and CDR2 SMNVEV (reference sequence). Trimming left V 6 bases short and J 4 bases short, with 15 bases between. CDR3 residues: CASRRAARSTGELFF. DNA for the CDR3: TGTGCCAGCAGACGGGCCGCGAGGAGCACCGGGGAGCTGTTTTTT.

The chain combines TRBV11-2 with TRBJ2-7; tentative D call: TRBD2 (6 bases). The CDR3 is 14 amino acids. Germline CDR1 reads SGHAT; CDR2 reads FQNNGV. V was clipped by 7 bases and J by 3 bases, with 16 bases between them. The CDR3 nucleotides read TGTGCCAGCACCACGGAGGGTCCCAGCTACGAGCAGTACTTC. This gives the protein CASTTEGPSYEQYF.

The CDR3: CASSLGGGGTEAFF. As DNA, the CDR3 is TGCGCCAGCAGCCTAGGGGGCGGAGGCACTGAAGCTTTCTTT. The chain joins TRBV5-1 to TRBJ1-1; 7 bases are a match to TRBD1. V shed 4 bases and J 4 bases; nucleotides not matched to a gene: 7. The germline V gene has CDR1 SGHRS and CDR2 YFSETQ. The CDR3 has 14 amino acids.

The J gene is TRBJ2-7, the V gene TRBV7-9; no firm D call. Germline loops: CDR1 SEHNR, CDR2 FQNEAQ (reference sequence). The V end was cut by 5 bases, the J end by 7 bases, with 15 bases between. The CDR3 length is 13 residues. As DNA, the CDR3 is TGTGCCAGCAGCCTCGGGCCTCCGGGTGAGCAGTACTTC. Encoded protein: CASSLGPPGEQYF.

This clone appeared once. This rearrangement joins TRBV29-1 to TRBJ2-1; a possible D gene is TRBD1 (5 bases). CDR1 is SQVTM and CDR2 is ANQGSEA in the germline V gene. Trimming removed 6 bases at V and 4 bases at J, with 10 bases between. This CDR3 has 12 residues. The CDR3 DNA is TGCAGCGTCGCGCAGGGATACAATGAGCAGTTCTTC. This encodes CSVAQGYNEQFF.